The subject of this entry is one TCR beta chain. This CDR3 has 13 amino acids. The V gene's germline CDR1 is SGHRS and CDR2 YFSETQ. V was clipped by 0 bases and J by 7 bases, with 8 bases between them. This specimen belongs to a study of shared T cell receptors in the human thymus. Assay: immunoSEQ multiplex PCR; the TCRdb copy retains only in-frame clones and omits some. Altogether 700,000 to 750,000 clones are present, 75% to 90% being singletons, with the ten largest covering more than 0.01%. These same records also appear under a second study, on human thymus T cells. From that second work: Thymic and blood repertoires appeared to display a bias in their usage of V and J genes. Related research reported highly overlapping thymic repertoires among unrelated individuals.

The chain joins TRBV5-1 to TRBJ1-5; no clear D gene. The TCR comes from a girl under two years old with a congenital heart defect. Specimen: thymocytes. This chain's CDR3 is CASSLDSRQPQHF. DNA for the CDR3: TGCGCCAGCAGCTTGGACAGTAGGCAGCCCCAGCATTTT.